This T cell receptor (beta chain) was captured by sequencing in a study of OX40 agonist ivuxolimab in advanced cancers. Study-level information: The patients received agonistic anti-OX40 (CD134) antibody ivuxolimab. The dose-escalation cohort was about 87% male, with a mean age of around 60 years, ranging about 20 to 85.

Drawing of blood for sampling happened at baseline, at cycle 4 day 1, and at cycle 7 day 1. Assay used: immunoSEQ multiplex PCR; TCRdb lists only in-frame clones, some missing. The table lists about 110,000 clones, just over 90% of them singletons. CDR3 length equals 13 residues. V lost 4 bases and J 7 bases, leaving 11 bases between the germline ends. CDR1 and CDR2 (germline): SGHTA, FQGTGA. This sample comprised CD4+ or CD8+ T cells sorted from blood, obtained in a trial of the OX40 agonist ivuxolimab. The sequence was obtained from an adult with an advanced solid tumor such as melanoma, head and neck, liver or kidney cancer. The V and J genes are TRBV7-3 and TRBJ1-5; D unclear. CDR3 in DNA: TGTGCCAGCAGCTCGGCCGCGGGGCAGCCCCAGCATTTT. Translated, it gives CASSSAAGQPQHF. The whole variable domain, filled in from reference TRBV7-3 and TRBJ1-5, reads GAGVSQTPSNKVTEKGKYVELRCDPISGHTALYWYRQSLGQGPEFLIYFQGTGAADDSGLPNDRFFAVRPEGSVSTLKIQRTERGDSAVYLCASSSAAGQPQHFGDGTRLSIL.